A single sample gave rise to the 15 T cell receptor beta chains below, sequenced in a study of beta chain features in type 1 diabetes. Notes on the study in general: Patients with Type 1 diabetes showed moderately but significantly shorter TCRB CDR3s in all four CD4+ subsets.

The antigens for these receptors are not known. cDNA synthesis used the whole RNA isolate, giving expressed TCRB sequences. Using immunoSEQ multiplex PCR, the repertoire was profiled, and TCRdb retains in-frame clones only, with some absent. The sample lists 250,000 to 300,000 clones, roughly an eighth occurring once. Sequencing input: naive CD4+ T cells from blood. These receptors all stem from a man aged 25-45 years with type 1 diabetes.

This clone has more than one count but fewer than ten. The rearrangement uses TRBV5-1 and TRBJ2-7, with D hard to call. This CDR3 contains 13 residues. Looked up from germline, CDR1 is SGHRS and CDR2 is YFSETQ. V was shortened by 6 bases and J by 0 bases, with 10 bases between the two germline ends. Here the CDR3 DNA reads TGCGCCAGCACCAACCCCAGCTCCTACGAGCAGTACTTC. Translation: CASTNPSSYEQYF.

This chain joins TRBV7-2 and TRBJ2-2; TRBD1 aligns across 9 bases. The germline gives CDR1 SGHTA, CDR2 FQGNSA. CDR3 size: 16 residues. J lost 4 bases, V lost 5 bases, and 8 bases had no gene match. Written as DNA, the CDR3 is TGTGCCAGCAGCCCGAGGACAGGGGTCATCACCGGGGAGCTGTTTTTT. Protein product: CASSPRTGVITGELFF.

This clone was detected a few times. The chain carries TRBV27 and TRBJ1-5; a possible D gene is TRBD1 (5 bases). V lost 3 bases and J lost 3, with 12 bases in between. This CDR3 comprises 15 residues. Germline V gene sequence: CDR1 MNHEY, CDR2 SMNVEV (reference sequence). CDR3 bases: TGTGCCAGCAGTTTCGGGGGAGCCTACAATCAGCCCCAGCATTTT. Encoded protein: CASSFGGAYNQPQHF.

This clone came up a few times. This chain uses TRBV7-9 with TRBJ2-2, with D perhaps matching TRBD2 (6 bases). The CDR3 runs 13 residues. From germline, CDR1 is SEHNR and CDR2 FQNEAQ (reference sequence). V was shortened by 8 bases and J by 3 bases, with 10 bases between the two germline ends. For the CDR3, the DNA is TGTGCCAGCGAGACGGGGGACACCGGGGAGCTGTTTTTT. Translating it yields CASETGDTGELFF.

V gene TRBV4-3 combines with J gene TRBJ2-5, with D tentatively TRBD2 (6 bases). The J call may be incorrect, as the DNA end agrees better with TRBJ2-7. This CDR3 spans 14 amino acids. CDR1 and CDR2 from the germline V gene are LGHNA and YSLEER. CDR3 sequence: CASSPMGLAAEQYF. Written as DNA, the CDR3 is TGCGCCAGCAGCCCAATGGGTTTAGCGGCCGAGCAGTACTTC.

This sequence joins TRBV4-2 and TRBJ2-2; D gene uncertain. Germline-derived CDR1 and CDR2 are LGHNA and YNFKEQ. This CDR3 is 14 amino acids long. V was trimmed by 0 bases and J by 6 bases, leaving 8 bases between them. The DNA for the CDR3 is TGTGCCAGCAGCCAAGAAGACATCTCCGGGGAGCTGTTTTTT. Protein sequence: CASSQEDISGELFF.

This clone occurred a few times. This chain joins TRBV6-4 and TRBJ2-2; D is possibly TRBD2 (6 bases). Germline V gene sequence: CDR1 MRHNA, CDR2 SNTAGT. This CDR3 has 14 residues. V was clipped by 2 bases and J by 16 bases, with 20 bases between them. The chain's CDR3 is CASSDQPPWGGEFF. DNA of the CDR3: TGTGCCAGCAGTGACCAGCCCCCATGGGGCGGGGAGTTTTTT.

This clone was seen only a few times. The chain is built from TRBV6-5 and TRBJ1-3, with unresolved D. Germline V gene sequence: CDR1 MNHEY, CDR2 SVGAGI. CDR3 size: 15 residues. Trimming shortened V by 2 bases and J by 0 bases, and 8 bases separated the two germline ends. CDR3 region: CASSYGVSSGNTIYF. CDR3 nucleotides: TGTGCCAGCAGTTACGGAGTAAGCTCTGGAAACACCATATATTTT.

The CDR3 here is CASSPTAGDIQYF. The DNA of the CDR3 is TGTGCCAGCAGCCCCACTGCAGGGGACATTCAGTACTTC. The rearrangement links TRBV7-3 to TRBJ2-4, with D tentatively TRBD1 (6 bases). Trimming took off 5 bases at V and 8 bases at J, with 13 bases between the two ends. There are 13 residues in the CDR3. Germline loops: CDR1 SGHTA, CDR2 FQGTGA.

The chain has TRBV27 and TRBJ2-5, with D hard to call. This CDR3 has 13 residues. V lost 0 bases and J 5 bases, leaving 7 bases between the germline ends. Germline-derived CDR1 and CDR2 are MNHEY and SMNVEV (reference sequence). CDR3: CASSLSNSETQYF. DNA of the CDR3: TGTGCCAGCAGTTTATCGAACTCGGAGACCCAGTACTTC.

This clone turned up a few times. The chain employs TRBV5-6 and TRBJ2-7; TRBD1 matches at 10 bases. Germline CDR1 and CDR2: SGHDT and YYEEEE. Germline trimming cut 4 bases from V and 5 bases from J; bases unmatched to any gene: 6. CDR3 length: 14 residues. The CDR3 sequence is CASSTWDRGHEQYF. The CDR3, as DNA: TGTGCCAGCAGCACCTGGGACAGGGGCCACGAGCAGTACTTC.

The V and J genes are TRBV6-1 and TRBJ1-2, with D maybe TRBD1 (5 bases). The CDR3 runs to 12 residues. The germline CDR1 and CDR2 sequences are MNHNS and SASEGT. Trimming removed 6 bases at V and 4 bases at J, with 9 bases between. The CDR3, as DNA: TGTGCCAGCAGCGGGGACTTCTATGGCTACACCTTC. It translates to CASSGDFYGYTF.

This clone appeared a few times. The rearrangement joins TRBV10-3 to TRBJ2-5; TRBD1 might be the D (6 bases). Germline V CDR1 and CDR2: ENHRY, SYGVKD. This CDR3 is 13 amino acids long. The V gene lost 9 bases and the J gene lost 7 bases, with 18 bases spanning the gap. The CDR3 loop reads CAILDSVGGTQYF. As DNA, the CDR3 is TGTGCCATTCTTGATTCGGTAGGGGGGACCCAGTACTTC.

This clone was detected only a few times. The genes are TRBV7-9 and TRBJ1-1; the match to TRBD1 covers 9 bases. From germline, CDR1 is SEHNR and CDR2 FQNEAQ (reference sequence). CDR3 length: 17 amino acids. Trimming took 5 bases from V and 3 from J; bases not matched to a gene: 13. CDR3 sequence reads: CASSLGTGSPRYTEAFF. CDR3 bases: TGTGCCAGCAGCCTCGGGACAGGGTCCCCTCGTTACACTGAAGCTTTCTTT.

This clone appeared a few times. The sample carries other DNA sequences with the same CDR3. V and J are TRBV14 and TRBJ1-1; D is unclear. In germline, CDR1 is SGHDN, CDR2 FVKESK. V was cut by 2 bases and J by 0 bases, with 4 bases left in between. CDR3 length: 13 amino acids. CDR3 sequence reads: CASSQNMNTEAFF. CDR3 nucleotide sequence: TGTGCCAGCAGCCAAAATATGAACACTGAAGCTTTCTTT.